This is a list of T cell receptor beta chains from one sample in a study of memory CD4+ T cells and cytomegalovirus serostatus. Profiling relied on immunoSEQ multiplex PCR, and the TCRdb table lists in-frame clones only, not all of them. The sample has approximately 74,000 clones, roughly 76% seen once. The material sequenced was memory CD4+ T cells from blood. The receptors come from an adult in good health and CMV-seropositive. Both conserved end residues are part of each CDR3. The D gene is left open where the match is weak. A clone size is listed for some rows: how often the clone was seen (once, few, many), or a class if it is expanded.

few TRBJ1-1 TRBV7-8 . TGTGCCAGCAGCTTAGCGGATGCCAGTGAAGCTTTCTTT CASSLADASEAFF
. TRBJ2-2 TRBV5-1 . TGCGCCAGCAGCTTGTCCACCGGGGAGCTGTTTTTT CASSLSTGELFF
few TRBJ2-7 TRBV28 TRBD2 TGTGCCAGCAGTGCGGCGGGGGGGCAGACCTACGAGCAGTACTTC CASSAAGGQTYEQYF
once TRBJ1-5 TRBV10-3 . TGTGCCATCAGTGAGTACCAGCCACGATATAGCAATCAGCCCCAGCATTTT CAISEYQPRYSNQPQHF
. TRBJ2-7 TRBV5-1 TRBD2 TGCGCCAGCCGGGACTATAGTCCCGAGCAGTACTTC CASRDYSPEQYF
. TRBJ2-5 TRBV7-9 TRBD1 TGTGCCAGCAGCCATACAGGGGCTGGGGAGACCCAGTACTTC CASSHTGAGETQYF
. TRBJ1-2 TRBV10-2 . TGCGCCAGCAGTGAGGATCCCAACTATGGCTACACCTTC CASSEDPNYGYTF
. TRBJ1-1 TRBV7-8 TRBD1 TGTGCCAGCAGCTCGACAGGGTTCACTGAAGCTTTCTTT CASSSTGFTEAFF
. TRBJ2-4 TRBV7-8 TRBD1 TGTGCCAGCAGCACGACCGGGACAGGGGACATTCAGTACTTC CASSTTGTGDIQYF
. TRBJ1-6 TRBV5-6 . TGTGCCAGCAGCTTGGTAGATGAAGCACCCCTCCACTTT CASSLVDEAPLHF
. TRBJ2-3 TRBV7-2 . TGTGCCAGCGCTCCGTCACGAAGCACAGATACGCAGTATTTT CASAPSRSTDTQYF
. TRBJ1-1 TRBV28 TRBD1 TGTGCCAGCAGTTCGGGACAGCAGTGGAACACTGAAGCTTTCTTT CASSSGQQWNTEAFF
. TRBJ1-1 TRBV10-3 . TGTGCCATCAGTGTGGGGCAGGGGAACACTGAAGCTTTCTTT CAISVGQGNTEAFF
. TRBJ2-7 TRBV10-2 TRBD1 TGCGCCAGCAGCGACGGGACAGTCCGCTACGAGCAGTACTTC CASSDGTVRYEQYF
once TRBJ1-1 TRBV19 . TGTGCCAGTAGTATCCCCGGGTCTCTGAACACTGAAGCTTTCTTT CASSIPGSLNTEAFF
few TRBJ1-6 TRBV4-1 TRBD1 TGCGCCAGCAGCCAAGAGACAGGGGGCCTGGATTCACCCCTCCACTTT CASSQETGGLDSPLHF
. TRBJ2-5 TRBV7-9 TRBD1 TGTGCCAGCAGCCGGGGACAGCTTAAGGAGACCCAGTACTTC CASSRGQLKETQYF
once TRBJ1-1 TRBV2 . TGTGCCAGCAGTGTGGGAGGGAATACAGCTTTCTTT CASSVGGNTAFF
. TRBJ2-7 TRBV6-1 . TGTGCCAGCAGTGTGGGTGACAAATTATTCGAGCAGTACTTC CASSVGDKLFEQYF
. TRBJ1-5 TRBV6-1 . TGTGCCAGCAGTGAAAACCCTACAGGGCAGCCCCAGCATTTT CASSENPTGQPQHF
. TRBJ1-2 TRBV4-3 . TGCGCCAGCAGCCCCTCACTGAGTAACTATGGCTACACCTTC CASSPSLSNYGYTF
. TRBJ1-1 TRBV30 . TGTGCCTGGATATCTGAGGACAGGAACACTGAAGCTTTCTTT CAWISEDRNTEAFF
. TRBJ1-1 TRBV5-6 . TGTGCCAGCAGCTTGGGACAGACGATGAACACTGAAGCTTTCTTT CASSLGQTMNTEAFF
. TRBJ1-1 TRBV5-1 TRBD1 TGCGCCAGCAGCTTAAACACAGGGGGAACTGAAGCTTTCTTT CASSLNTGGTEAFF
. TRBJ2-2 TRBV11-2 . TGTGCCAGCAGCCAAGCCTACACCGGGGAGCTGTTTTTT CASSQAYTGELFF
. TRBJ2-3 TRBV4-2 . TGTGCCAGCAGCCAAGATGGTGTACTAGCTTCGACCGATACGCAGTATTTT CASSQDGVLASTDTQYF
. TRBJ2-1 TRBV7-9 . TGTGCCAGCAGCTACTGGTCCCGCTCCTACAATGAGCAGTTCTTC CASSYWSRSYNEQFF
. TRBJ2-5 TRBV14 . TGTGCCAGCAGCCCGTGGACCTTACAAGGGGAGACCCAGTACTTC CASSPWTLQGETQYF
. TRBJ1-1 TRBV5-1 . TGCGCCAGCAGCTTTGGTGACACTGAAGCTTTCTTT CASSFGDTEAFF
. TRBJ1-5 TRBV5-6 . TGTGCCAGCAGCTCGAGGGGGGTATACAATCAGCCCCAGCATTTT CASSSRGVYNQPQHF
. TRBJ2-3 TRBV6-6 TRBD2 TGTGCCAGCATATCTTCTAGCGGGAGGAGCACAGATACGCAGTATTTT CASISSSGRSTDTQYF
. TRBJ2-5 TRBV19 . TGTGCCAGTAGTACAACAGGGCAAGAGACCCAGTACTTC CASSTTGQETQYF
once TRBJ2-7 TRBV19 TRBD2 TGTGCCAGTTCCGAGGGTAGCGGGCACTCCTACGAGCAGTACTTC CASSEGSGHSYEQYF
. TRBJ2-1 TRBV11-2 . TGTGCCAGCACCCCTGGGGGGGGCAAAAGGAATGAGCAGTTCTTC CASTPGGGKRNEQFF
. TRBJ1-6 TRBV5-1 . TGCGCCAGCAGCTTGTGGGGGCAGGACCGTTCACCCCTCCACTTT CASSLWGQDRSPLHF
few TRBJ1-1 TRBV11-2 . TGTGCCAGCAGCAAACGGGAGAACACTGAAGCTTTCTTT CASSKRENTEAFF
. TRBJ2-1 TRBV13 TRBD1 TGTGCCAGCAGCTTAGGGGCAGGGGGAAACTACTACAATGAGCAGTTCTTC CASSLGAGGNYYNEQFF
. TRBJ1-1 TRBV5-4 TRBD1 TGTGCCAGCAGGTCCGGGACAGAGACTAAAGGAGCTTTCTTT CASRSGTETKGAFF
. TRBJ2-7 TRBV5-1 . TGCGCCAGCAGCTTGGGGTTGACCTACGAGCAGTACTTC CASSLGLTYEQYF
. TRBJ2-7 TRBV11-3 TRBD2 TGTGCCAGCAGCTTGGCTAGCGGGGGCCCATACGAGCAGTACTTC CASSLASGGPYEQYF
. TRBJ2-3 TRBV5-6 . TGTGCCAGCAGCCCCACGGGGGCGCTGAGTACAGATACGCAGTATTTT CASSPTGALSTDTQYF
. TRBJ2-3 TRBV6-1 . TGTGCCAGCAGTAGGGGGGGGGCCACAGATACGCAGTATTTT CASSRGGATDTQYF
. TRBJ1-2 TRBV11-2 TRBD1 TGTGCCAGCAGCTCGTGGGACAGAGCAAACTATGGCTACACCTTC CASSSWDRANYGYTF
once TRBJ2-3 TRBV6-5 TRBD1 TGTGCCAGCATGCCAACAGGGGGGAGTCGGGATACGCAGTATTTT CASMPTGGSRDTQYF
. TRBJ1-5 TRBV5-6 TRBD1 TGTGCCAGCAGCCTCGGGACAGGAGATAGGAACAATCAGCCCCAGCATTTT CASSLGTGDRNNQPQHF
. TRBJ2-2 TRBV4-2 TRBD1 TGTGCCAGCAGCCAAGATAGGTTTGGACAGGGGCAGGCCGGGGAGCTGTTTTTT CASSQDRFGQGQAGELFF
few TRBJ1-6 TRBV4-2 . TGTGCCAGCAGCCCCCAGACAGAAACACCCCTCCACTTT CASSPQTETPLHF
. TRBJ2-4 TRBV2 . TGTGCCAGCTTACAGAAAAACATTCAGTACTTC CASLQKNIQYF
. TRBJ2-2 TRBV28 TRBD2 TGTGCCAGCCGCCTAGCGGGAGACACCGGGGAGCTGTTTTTT CASRLAGDTGELFF
few TRBJ1-4 TRBV7-2 TRBD1 TGTGCCAGCGGGACAGGGAGTGAAAAACTGTTTTTT CASGTGSEKLFF
. TRBJ1-5 TRBV5-6 . TGTGCCAGCAGCTGGTGGGGCAGGAATCAGCCCCAGCATTTT CASSWWGRNQPQHF
few TRBJ1-1 TRBV5-6 TRBD1 TGTGCCAGCAGCTGGGGGACAGGGGGAAAGACTGAAGCTTTCTTT CASSWGTGGKTEAFF
. TRBJ2-7 TRBV5-4 TRBD1 TGTGCCAGCAGCTTAGATAACAGGGGTAGCTCCTACGAGCAGTACTTC CASSLDNRGSSYEQYF